Listed below are T cell receptor beta chains from one sample, sequenced in a study of blood T cell repertoires in COVID-19. TCRdb keeps only in-frame clones here, not all; method: immunoSEQ multiplex PCR. The sample contains roughly 110,000 clones, 70% to 90% of which appear only once. The sequencing sample was made of peripheral blood. All receptors come from a man aged 35 to 55 with acute or convalescent COVID-19. Both conserved end residues are trimmed from each CDR3. D genes are given only for firm matches. A clone size is listed for some rows: how often the clone was seen (once, few, many), or a class if it is expanded.

APGVDTQY,-,-,8,TRBJ2-3,TRBV21-1
ASSPIMGMEGYT,-,-,12,TRBJ1-2,TRBV6-5
ASSQLVSSGGYEQY,-,TRBD2,14,TRBJ2-7,TRBV4-1
ATSAGGSRDEQF,-,TRBD1,12,TRBJ2-1,TRBV24-1
ASSLLVTSHSGNTIY,-,-,15,TRBJ1-3,TRBV7-9
ASSEIGTGAKGANVLT,once,TRBD1,16,TRBJ2-6,TRBV10-1
ASRVASSYNSPLH,-,-,13,TRBJ1-6,TRBV2
ASSPRQKNTEAF,-,-,12,TRBJ1-1,TRBV4-2
ASSPRQGINSPLH,-,TRBD1,13,TRBJ1-6,TRBV6-5
ASRISGGWTDTQY,-,TRBD2,13,TRBJ2-3,TRBV2
ASSTGTGWDQPQH,-,TRBD1,13,TRBJ1-5,TRBV5-1
ASSLVSIRDGYT,-,-,12,TRBJ1-2,TRBV5-1
ASSPKQGGAF,-,-,10,TRBJ1-1,TRBV7-9
ASSLDQGHSYEQY,-,-,13,TRBJ2-7,TRBV7-2
ATSDSGRGSYNEQF,once,-,14,TRBJ2-1,TRBV24-1
ASSPTRSIYSGNTIY,-,-,15,TRBJ1-3,TRBV25-1
ASSRDRGSPLH,few,TRBD1,11,TRBJ1-6,TRBV7-9
ASSHERGGYNEQF,once,TRBD2,13,TRBJ2-1,TRBV4-1
ASSDQHRDRNTEAF,-,TRBD1,14,TRBJ1-1,TRBV6-1
ASRKTVNTEAF,-,-,11,TRBJ1-1,TRBV12-3/TRBV12-4
ATSEVAGFTDTQY,-,TRBD2,13,TRBJ2-3,TRBV24-1
ASSLAHRAGNTIY,-,-,13,TRBJ1-3,TRBV5-5
ASSYRTGEQY,-,TRBD1,10,TRBJ2-7,TRBV6-5
ASSFRAGESYEQY,-,-,13,TRBJ2-7,TRBV7-2
ATSDIAGGPYEQY,-,TRBD2,13,TRBJ2-7,TRBV24-1
ASKRVAGGQEDTQY,-,TRBD2,14,TRBJ2-3,TRBV2
ASSPPAGSDYT,-,-,11,TRBJ1-2,TRBV18
ASSDLASGGALDTQY,-,TRBD2,15,TRBJ2-3,TRBV2
SVLDEKLF,-,-,8,TRBJ1-4,TRBV29-1
ASSHAAVPKTYEQY,-,-,14,TRBJ2-7,TRBV4-1
ASSSLGQGNQPQH,-,TRBD1,13,TRBJ1-5,TRBV27
ASRRTGGDTQY,-,TRBD1,11,TRBJ2-3,TRBV12-3/TRBV12-4
SARTGGLYEQY,-,TRBD1,11,TRBJ2-7,TRBV29-1
ASSLLTDNGYT,-,-,11,TRBJ1-2,TRBV12-3/TRBV12-4
AWSMMGQDQPQH,-,TRBD1,12,TRBJ1-5,TRBV30
SVEKYRRGATTGELF,-,TRBD2,15,TRBJ2-2,TRBV29-1
ASRRGYEQY,-,-,9,TRBJ2-7,TRBV27
ASSQDGRIYGYT,-,-,12,TRBJ1-2,TRBV3-1/TRBV3-2
ASSYWGMNTEAF,-,-,12,TRBJ1-1,TRBV6-5
ASSLAGGSDTQY,-,TRBD2,12,TRBJ2-3,TRBV7-3
ASSFGRDRMTYEQY,-,TRBD1,14,TRBJ2-7,TRBV18
ASSTPGTGWQY,-,TRBD1,11,TRBJ2-7,TRBV6-5
ASNTAGVTGELF,-,-,12,TRBJ2-2,TRBV2
ATSGPGTGSYNEQF,few,TRBD1,14,TRBJ2-1,TRBV24-1
ASSFSQGSTEAF,-,-,12,TRBJ1-1,TRBV7-9
ATSDTRAGMDGYT,-,-,13,TRBJ1-2,TRBV24-1
ASRYSSDYEQY,-,-,11,TRBJ2-7,TRBV6-5
ASSLAGGVAEAF,-,TRBD1,12,TRBJ1-1,TRBV11-2
ASSQGMAGTSGYT,once,-,13,TRBJ1-2,TRBV3-1/TRBV3-2
ASSRSANTGELF,-,-,12,TRBJ2-2,TRBV7-2
ASSPTGFDSPLH,-,-,12,TRBJ1-6,TRBV2
ASSQGYAGTYNEQF,-,-,14,TRBJ2-1,TRBV4-2
ASSDGTATNEKLF,-,TRBD1,13,TRBJ1-4,TRBV3-1/TRBV3-2
ASTLLPGGSTDTQY,few,-,14,TRBJ2-3,TRBV5-1
ASSFPTGGGAGELF,-,-,14,TRBJ2-2,TRBV13
ASSQYISDTTGYNGYT,-,TRBD1,16,TRBJ1-2,TRBV4-1
ASSQRASGGADEQY,-,TRBD2,14,TRBJ2-7,TRBV11-2
ASVTGGGDGYT,-,TRBD1,11,TRBJ1-2,TRBV2